Shown below are 22 T cell receptor beta chains from a single sample sequenced in a study of blood T cell repertoires in COVID-19. Sequencing used immunoSEQ multiplex PCR; TCRdb keeps in-frame clones, though not all of them. The table has around 120,000 clones, around 88% seen once. The material sequenced was PBMCs or T cells enriched from blood (not recorded which). The receptors originated from a woman aged 45-65 years who had recovered from COVID-19.

CDR3 sequence reads: CASSYSTTSGGAPPDTQYF. CDR3 DNA sequence: TGTGCCAGCAGTTACTCGACCACTAGCGGGGGGGCCCCCCCAGATACGCAGTATTTT. This rearrangement joins TRBV6-2 or TRBV6-3 to TRBJ2-3; 13 nucleotides agree with TRBD2. Losses at the gene ends were 0 bases for V and 4 bases for J; bases not matched to a gene: 10. Per the germline V gene, CDR1 is MNHEY and CDR2 is SVGEGT. This CDR3 is 19 amino acids long.

The chain combines TRBV27 with TRBJ2-7, with 8 bases matching TRBD1. Germline CDR1 is MNHEY and CDR2 is SMNVEV (reference sequence). Trimming at V came to 5 bases and at J to 2 bases, leaving 8 bases not matched to a gene. The CDR3 contains 15 residues. The CDR3 nucleotides read TGTGCCAGCAGTCCATCCCCGGACAGGGCCTACGAGCAGTACTTC. As protein: CASSPSPDRAYEQYF.

J is TRBJ2-3 and V is TRBV7-2; 8 bases fit TRBD1. After removal of 4 bases from V and 3 bases from J, the junction contained 6 bases not matched to a gene. CDR3 size: 15 residues. CDR1 is SGHTA, CDR2 FQGNSA, per germline. As DNA, the CDR3 is TGTGCCAGCAGCTCGGGACAGGTTGCGACAGATACGCAGTATTTT. It specifies CASSSGQVATDTQYF.

The chain combines TRBV7-2 with TRBJ2-7, with 8 bases matching TRBD2. Per the germline V gene, CDR1 is SGHTA and CDR2 is FQGNSA. J lost 3 bases, V lost 0 bases, and 1 base had no gene match. The CDR3 runs to 14 residues. CDR3: CASSLARGVYEQYF. The CDR3 nucleotides read TGTGCCAGCAGCTTAGCGCGGGGGGTCTACGAGCAGTACTTC.

V and J are TRBV25-1 and TRBJ1-4; 7 nucleotides line up with TRBD1. Germline V CDR1 and CDR2: MGHDK, SYGVNS. The CDR3 covers 16 residues. After removal of 6 bases from V and 0 bases from J, the junction contained 7 bases not matched to a gene. DNA for the CDR3: TGTGCCAGCAGCCGGCGGGGACAGACAACTAATGAAAAACTGTTTTTT. The encoded protein is CASSRRGQTTNEKLFF. Complete variable domain (other parts from reference TRBV25-1 and TRBJ1-4): EADIYQTPRYLVIGTGKKITLECSQTMGHDKMYWYQQDPGMELHLIHYSYGVNSTEKGDLSSESTVSRIRTEHFPLTLESARPSHTSQYLCASSRRGQTTNEKLFFGSGTQLSVL.

The chain has TRBV4-1 and TRBJ1-6; D may be TRBD1 (5 bases). The CDR3 sequence is 17 residues long. The V gene's germline CDR1 is MGHRA and CDR2 YSYEKL. V was pared by 1 base and J by 11 bases, with 21 bases between. For the CDR3, the DNA is TGCGCCAGCAGCCAAGTGGATATGGGACTTTTTAGGCCACCCCTCCACTTT. It specifies CASSQVDMGLFRPPLHF.

The rearrangement uses TRBV30 and TRBJ1-5; D ambiguous. The ends were cut back, 2 bases at V and 4 bases at J, with 9 bases in the middle. The CDR3 contains 13 residues. Germline lookup yields CDR1 GTSNPN and CDR2 SVGIG (reference sequence). The chain's CDR3 is CAWSRQRNQPQHF. CDR3 nucleotides: TGTGCCTGGAGTCGTCAACGGAATCAGCCCCAGCATTTT.

The CDR3 reads CASSQGGGSNQPQHF. In DNA, the CDR3 is TGTGCCAGCAGCCAAGGGGGGGGCAGCAATCAGCCCCAGCATTTT. The chain couples TRBV3-1 (or the pseudogene TRBV3-2) to TRBJ1-5, with TRBD1 as a possible D gene (6 bases). Germline V lookup: CDR1 LGHDT, CDR2 YNNKEL (reference sequence). V lost 1 base to trimming and J lost 1 base, with 8 bases between them. CDR3 length equals 15 residues.

The rearrangement links TRBV24-1 to TRBJ2-2; 7 bases match TRBD1. V lost 6 bases to trimming and J lost 2 bases; unmatched junction nucleotides: 8. The CDR3 runs 16 residues. Germline CDR1 is KGHDR and CDR2 is SFDVKD. DNA for the CDR3: TGTGCCACCAGTTCCCCCGGGACAGAAAACACCGGGGAGCTGTTTTTT. It codes for CATSSPGTENTGELFF.

The chain couples TRBV19 to TRBJ2-7; D is possibly TRBD1 (5 bases). CDR3 length equals 16 residues. V lost 3 bases and J lost 7, with 22 bases in between. Germline loops: CDR1 LNHDA, CDR2 SQIVND (reference sequence). CDR3 amino acids: CASSIRQGTVLREQYF. The CDR3 nucleotides are TGTGCCAGTAGTATTCGTCAGGGAACGGTATTACGGGAGCAGTACTTC.

The rearrangement links TRBV5-4 to TRBJ2-7; 9 nucleotides align to TRBD2. The CDR3 totals 15 residues. In germline, CDR1 is SGHNT, CDR2 YYREEE (reference sequence). The J segment lost 0 bases and the V segment lost 2 bases, leaving 3 bases of the junction unmatched. This chain's CDR3 is CASSFSGGNSYEQYF. The CDR3 coding sequence is TGTGCCAGCAGCTTTAGCGGGGGAAACTCCTACGAGCAGTACTTC.

CDR3 bases: TGTGCCAGCAGCTTAATGGGACAGGACACCTACGAGCAGTACTTC. The encoded protein is CASSLMGQDTYEQYF. The chain carries TRBV5-5 and TRBJ2-7, with 8 bases fitting TRBD1. CDR1 is SGHKS and CDR2 is YYEKEE in the germline V gene (reference sequence). The CDR3 is 15 residues long. V lost 2 bases, J lost 2 bases, and 6 bases stayed unmatched.

V is TRBV9 and J is TRBJ2-3, with a possible D match to TRBD1 (5 bases). Trimming cost V 5 bases and J 4 bases, with 8 bases left between them. The CDR3 extends over 12 amino acids. Germline V gives CDR1 SGDLS, CDR2 YYNGEE. In DNA, the CDR3 is TGTGCCAGCAGGGGGCTTGCAGATACGCAGTATTTT. Protein: CASRGLADTQYF.

Comments on this clone: At one boundary the junction diverges from the germline segment, which might be a read error. This chain uses TRBV7-2 with TRBJ2-3, with 8 nucleotides matching TRBD2. The CDR3 covers 16 residues. CDR1 is SGHTA, CDR2 FQGNSA, per germline. This CDR3 reads CASSSIAGISTDTQYF. The CDR3 DNA reads TGTGCCAGCAGCAGCATAGCGGGGATTAGCACAGATACACAGTATTTT.

The J gene is TRBJ1-2, the V gene TRBV2; 8 bases fit TRBD1. Germline CDR1 is SNHLY and CDR2 is FYNNEI. The CDR3 runs to 14 residues. J gave up 5 bases and V 4 bases, and 6 bases lay outside the gene matches. CDR3 region: CASSVRQGAYGYTF. CDR3 coding DNA: TGTGCCAGCAGTGTTCGCCAGGGGGCGTATGGCTACACCTTC.

The chain carries TRBV2 and TRBJ2-3; 12 nucleotides match TRBD2. The CDR3 extends over 16 amino acids. Trimming removed 6 bases from V and 4 bases from J; junction bases left unmatched: 8. The germline V gene encodes CDR1 SNHLY and CDR2 FYNNEI. The DNA of the CDR3 is TGTGCCAGCAGCCTAATACTAGCGGGGGGCGCAGATACGCAGTATTTT. Its protein is CASSLILAGGADTQYF.

A few counts support this clone. The V gene is TRBV30, the J gene TRBJ1-1, with D possibly TRBD1 on 5 matching bases. The CDR3 has 15 residues. The V and J ends lost 4 bases and 0 bases respectively, with 15 bases between them. The germline gives CDR1 GTSNPN, CDR2 SVGIG (reference sequence). The CDR3 loop reads CAWTGPLLMNTEAFF. In DNA, the CDR3 is TGTGCCTGGACAGGGCCTCTACTCATGAACACTGAAGCTTTCTTT.

V and J are TRBV10-1 and TRBJ1-1; 7 positions match TRBD1. The germline V gene encodes CDR1 WNHNN and CDR2 SYGVQD (reference sequence). Trimming at V came to 8 bases and at J to 0 bases, leaving 3 bases not matched to a gene. This CDR3 has 13 amino acids. The CDR3 coding sequence is TGCGCCAGCCGGACAGGCATGAACACTGAAGCTTTCTTT. As protein: CASRTGMNTEAFF.

The chain couples TRBV5-1 to TRBJ2-7; a possible D gene is TRBD2 (5 bases). The CDR3 is 12 residues long. The V gene's germline CDR1 is SGHRS and CDR2 YFSETQ. Trimming removed 0 bases from V and 4 bases from J, with 5 bases in between. CDR3 amino acids: CASSLERYEQYF. The CDR3 DNA reads TGCGCCAGCAGCTTGGAGCGGTACGAGCAGTACTTC.

As DNA, the CDR3 is TGCAGCGCCCGACAGGGTGGTTTGAACACTGAAGCTTTCTTT. Its translation is CSARQGGLNTEAFF. V usage is TRBV29-1 and J usage is TRBJ1-1; 7 nucleotides line up with TRBD1. Germline values: CDR1 SQVTM, CDR2 ANQGSEA. This CDR3 spans 14 amino acids. V shed 7 bases, J shed 0 bases, and the junction held 8 bases outside the gene matches.

The rearrangement links TRBV6-5 to TRBJ2-7; 7 positions match TRBD2. The CDR3 spans 12 residues. Trimming took 6 bases from V and 3 from J; bases not matched to a gene: 2. Germline V gene sequence: CDR1 MNHEY, CDR2 SVGAGI. CDR3 coding DNA: TGTGCCAGCAGGGCTAGCGGCTACGAGCAGTACTTC. This translates into CASRASGYEQYF.

V and J are TRBV11-1 and TRBJ2-1; 7 bases fit TRBD1. The CDR3 covers 16 residues. CDR1 and CDR2 (germline): SGHAT, FQDESV (reference sequence). The junction had 11 bases not matched to a gene; V was cut back by 1 base and J by 8 bases. CDR3 residues: CASSLGQGFGYDEQFF. Here the CDR3 DNA reads TGTGCCAGCAGCTTAGGACAGGGCTTCGGGTACGATGAGCAGTTCTTC.